The 16 T cell receptor beta chains below all came from one sample that was sequenced in a study of graft-versus-host responses after intestinal transplantation. Here immunoSEQ multiplex PCR was the method, and the copy in TCRdb shows in-frame clones only, minus some. The sample has 85,000 to 100,000 clones; 86% are singletons. The sample here was PBMCs, taken 255 days after intestinal transplant. The origin of the receptors is a human patient who received an intestinal transplant, so some T cells may come from the graft donor.

The chain combines TRBV5-4 with TRBJ1-2, with unresolved D. Deletions cut 0 bases from V and 1 base from J, with 7 bases between. In germline, CDR1 is SGHNT, CDR2 YYREEE (reference sequence). The CDR3 extends over 14 amino acids. The CDR3: CASSLEAVNYGYTF. The CDR3, as DNA: TGTGCCAGCAGCTTGGAAGCGGTTAACTATGGCTACACCTTC.

V usage is TRBV28 and J usage is TRBJ2-4; TRBD1 aligns across 9 bases. This CDR3 is built from 13 residues. The V and J ends lost 6 bases and 4 bases, in that order; junction bases with no gene match: 1. Looked up from germline, CDR1 is MDHEN and CDR2 is SYDVKM. This CDR3 reads CASRGTGKNIQYF. The DNA of the CDR3 is TGTGCCAGCAGGGGGACAGGGAAAAACATTCAGTACTTC.

The rearrangement joins TRBV27 to TRBJ1-2, with D possibly being TRBD1 (5 bases). The V end lost 4 bases, the J end lost 0 bases, and 9 bases lay between the germline ends. This CDR3 is built from 14 residues. Germline V gene sequence: CDR1 MNHEY, CDR2 SMNVEV (reference sequence). The chain's CDR3 is CASSWGSPNYGYTF. Here the CDR3 DNA reads TGTGCCAGCAGTTGGGGCTCCCCTAACTATGGCTACACCTTC.

The J gene is TRBJ2-2, the V gene TRBV2, with 8 bases matching TRBD1. Germline-derived CDR1 and CDR2 are SNHLY and FYNNEI. This CDR3 has 14 amino acids. After removal of 8 bases from V and 5 bases from J, the junction contained 7 bases not matched to a gene. CDR3 nucleotide sequence: TGTGCCAGCCTCGACAGGGGTGGGACCGGGGAGCTGTTTTTT. Protein: CASLDRGGTGELFF.

The V call is TRBV9, the J call TRBJ1-1, with 9 bases matching TRBD1. The CDR3 is made up of 18 amino acids. The junction had 12 bases not matched to a gene; V was cut back by 0 bases and J by 3 bases. Germline values: CDR1 SGDLS, CDR2 YYNGEE. CDR3 DNA sequence: TGTGCCAGCAGCGTAGGGCCCGGGACAGGGCTTACCTACACTGAAGCTTTCTTT. Encoded protein: CASSVGPGTGLTYTEAFF.

The genes are TRBV7-8 and TRBJ2-2; 14 bases match TRBD2. The CDR3 runs 18 residues. CDR1 is SGHVS and CDR2 is FQNEAQ in the germline V gene. V dropped 5 bases and J dropped 4; count of bases not matched to a gene: 9. In DNA, the CDR3 is TGTGCCAGCAGCCCCCAGACTAGCGGGGGGGCCCCCACCGGGGAGCTGTTTTTT. Its protein product is CASSPQTSGGAPTGELFF. Filled out from reference TRBV7-8 and TRBJ2-2, the complete variable domain reads GAGVSQSPRYKVAKRGQDVALRCDPISGHVSLFWYQQALGQGPEFLTYFQNEAQLDKSGLPSDRFFAERPEGSVSTLKIQRTQQEDSAVYLCASSPQTSGGAPTGELFFGEGSRLTVL.

The chain is built from TRBV27 and TRBJ1-2; D perhaps matches TRBD1 (5 bases). The CDR3 is made up of 14 amino acids. V was shortened by 2 bases and J by 4 bases, with 11 bases between the two germline ends. Germline CDR1 reads MNHEY; CDR2 reads SMNVEV (reference sequence). In DNA form, the CDR3 reads TGTGCCAGCAGTTTAGCGGGACCGGGCTATGGCTACACCTTC. Encoded protein: CASSLAGPGYGYTF.

The chain combines TRBV9 with TRBJ2-1; 9 nucleotides match TRBD2. This CDR3 is 14 amino acids long. The J segment lost 8 bases and the V segment lost 0 bases, leaving 3 bases of the junction unmatched. CDR1 and CDR2 from the germline V gene are SGDLS and YYNGEE. The CDR3 DNA reads as TGTGCCAGCAGCGTAGGGGTAGCGGGGGATGAGCAGTTCTTC. Translated: CASSVGVAGDEQFF. Full variable domain (outside the CDR3, taken from reference TRBV9 and TRBJ2-1): DSGVTQTPKHLITATGQRVTLRCSPRSGDLSVYWYQQSLDQGLQFLIQYYNGEERAKGNILERFSAQQFPDLHSELNLSSLELGDSALYFCASSVGVAGDEQFFGPGTRLTVL.

V gene TRBV28 combines with J gene TRBJ2-3, with 7 bases aligning to TRBD2. Germline V CDR1 and CDR2: MDHEN, SYDVKM. The CDR3 covers 16 residues. J lost 0 bases, V lost 5 bases, and 8 bases had no gene match. The CDR3 coding sequence is TGTGCCAGCAGTCCCCTAGCGGAAACTAGCACAGATACGCAGTATTTT. Encoded protein: CASSPLAETSTDTQYF.

This sequence joins TRBV6-6 and TRBJ2-7; no definite D call. Trimming removed 5 bases at V and 6 bases at J, with 8 bases between. The CDR3 consists of 11 residues. Germline CDR1 and CDR2: MNHNY and SVGAGI (reference sequence). The CDR3 DNA reads TGTGCCAGCAGTATGGGCCCCGAGCAGTACTTC. It encodes CASSMGPEQYF.

The rearrangement links TRBV27 to TRBJ1-1; 10 bases fit TRBD1. The CDR3 extends over 17 amino acids. Germline assignment: CDR1 MNHEY and CDR2 SMNVEV (reference sequence). J lost 0 bases, V lost 9 bases, and 13 bases had no gene match. CDR3 loop: CARDFRTGGHMNTEAFF. The CDR3 DNA reads TGTGCCAGGGATTTCCGGACAGGGGGACACATGAACACTGAAGCTTTCTTT.

The chain joins TRBV10-2 to TRBJ2-7; 8 bases match TRBD1. Germline CDR1 WSHSY, CDR2 SAAADI. Trimming removed 7 bases from V and 4 bases from J; junction bases left unmatched: 9. CDR3 length equals 14 residues. The CDR3 DNA sequence: TGCGCCAGCACGCCTTGGGACAGGACGTACGAGCAGTACTTC. Translating it yields CASTPWDRTYEQYF.

The chain joins TRBV11-2 to TRBJ2-7, with D tentatively TRBD1 or TRBD2 (5 bases each). The germline CDR1 and CDR2 sequences are SGHAT and FQNNGV. Between the trimmed V and J ends, which lost 6 bases and 3 bases, there was a span of 15 bases. This CDR3 region has 14 residues. The CDR3 is CASSRGPPYYEQYF. CDR3 in DNA: TGTGCCAGCAGTAGGGGACCCCCTTACTACGAGCAGTACTTC.

The gene calls are TRBV15 and TRBJ1-5; the D is unclear. V was pared by 1 base and J by 8 bases, with 9 bases between. The CDR3 has 13 residues. The germline gives CDR1 LNHNV, CDR2 YYDKDF (reference sequence). The CDR3 reads CATSRGLLEPQHF. In DNA form, the CDR3 reads TGTGCCACCAGCAGAGGTCTATTGGAGCCCCAGCATTTT.

The chain employs TRBV7-8 and TRBJ2-3; 7 bases line up with TRBD2. The V segment lost 5 bases and the J segment 3 bases; nucleotides outside the gene matches: 8. The CDR3 is 15 amino acids. The germline CDR1 and CDR2 sequences are SGHVS and FQNEAQ. CDR3 loop: CASSPRGLSTDTQYF. The CDR3 coding sequence is TGTGCCAGCAGCCCTAGGGGACTATCTACAGATACGCAGTATTTT.

The V gene is TRBV7-8, the J gene TRBJ2-1; 10 positions match TRBD1. The CDR3 has 16 residues. The V segment lost 1 base and the J segment 4 bases; nucleotides outside the gene matches: 4. Per the germline V gene, CDR1 is SGHVS and CDR2 is FQNEAQ. The CDR3: CASSLVWDRGYNEQFF. For the CDR3, the DNA is TGTGCCAGCAGCTTAGTTTGGGACAGGGGATACAATGAGCAGTTCTTC.